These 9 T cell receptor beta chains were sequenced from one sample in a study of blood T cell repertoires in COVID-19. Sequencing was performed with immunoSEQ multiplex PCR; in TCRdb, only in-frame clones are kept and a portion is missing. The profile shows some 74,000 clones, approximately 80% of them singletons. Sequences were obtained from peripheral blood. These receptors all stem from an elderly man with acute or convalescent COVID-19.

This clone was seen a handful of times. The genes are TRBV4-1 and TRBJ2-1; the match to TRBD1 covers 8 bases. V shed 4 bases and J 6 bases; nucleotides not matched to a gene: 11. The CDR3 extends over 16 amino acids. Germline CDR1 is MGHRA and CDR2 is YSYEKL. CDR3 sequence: CASSPSRGLEVNEQFF. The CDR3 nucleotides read TGCGCCAGCAGCCCCTCCAGGGGGCTAGAAGTCAATGAGCAGTTCTTC.

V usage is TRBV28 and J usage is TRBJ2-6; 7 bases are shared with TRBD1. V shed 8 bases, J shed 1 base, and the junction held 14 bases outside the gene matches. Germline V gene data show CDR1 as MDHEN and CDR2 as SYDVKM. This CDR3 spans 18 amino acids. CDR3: CASGTFGTVKSGANVLTF. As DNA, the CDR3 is TGTGCCAGCGGAACCTTCGGGACAGTGAAATCTGGGGCCAACGTCCTGACTTTC.

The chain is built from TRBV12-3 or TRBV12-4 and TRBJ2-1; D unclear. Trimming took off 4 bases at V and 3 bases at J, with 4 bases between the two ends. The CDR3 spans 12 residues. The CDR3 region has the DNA TGTGCCAGCAGTTACGGCTACAATGAGCAGTTCTTC. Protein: CASSYGYNEQFF.

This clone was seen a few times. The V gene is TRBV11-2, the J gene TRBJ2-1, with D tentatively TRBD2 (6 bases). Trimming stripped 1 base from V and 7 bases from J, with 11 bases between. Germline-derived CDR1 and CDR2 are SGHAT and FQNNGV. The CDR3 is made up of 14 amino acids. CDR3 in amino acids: CASSLVGGINEQFF. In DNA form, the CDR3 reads TGTGCCAGCAGCTTAGTTGGAGGGATTAATGAGCAGTTCTTC.

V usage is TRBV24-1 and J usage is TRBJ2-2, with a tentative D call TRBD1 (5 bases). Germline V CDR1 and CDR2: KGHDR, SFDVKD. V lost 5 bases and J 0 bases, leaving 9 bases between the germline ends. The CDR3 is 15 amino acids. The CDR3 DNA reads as TGTGCCACCAGTGGCAGGGCCCCGAACACCGGGGAGCTGTTTTTT. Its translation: CATSGRAPNTGELFF.

In nucleotides, the CDR3 is TGCAGCGCCCTTATAGGGGCCCATTCACCCCTCCACTTT. This translates into CSALIGAHSPLHF. This sequence joins TRBV29-1 and TRBJ1-6; tentative D call: TRBD1 (5 bases). Germline V CDR1 and CDR2: SQVTM, ANQGSEA. CDR3 length: 13 residues. Trimming shortened V by 7 bases and J by 8 bases, and 15 bases separated the two germline ends. Supplemented by reference TRBV29-1 and TRBJ1-6, the full variable domain reads SAVISQKPSRDICQRGTSLTIQCQVDSQVTMMFWYRQQPGQSLTLIATANQGSEATYESGFVIDKFPISRPNLTFSTLTVSNMSPEDSSIYLCSALIGAHSPLHFGNGTRLTVT.

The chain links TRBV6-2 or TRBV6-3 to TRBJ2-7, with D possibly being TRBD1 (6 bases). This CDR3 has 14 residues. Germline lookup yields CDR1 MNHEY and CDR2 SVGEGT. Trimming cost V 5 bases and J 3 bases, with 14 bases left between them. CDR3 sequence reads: CASSRQQGDYEQYF. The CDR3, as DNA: TGTGCCAGCAGTCGCCAACAGGGAGACTACGAGCAGTACTTC.

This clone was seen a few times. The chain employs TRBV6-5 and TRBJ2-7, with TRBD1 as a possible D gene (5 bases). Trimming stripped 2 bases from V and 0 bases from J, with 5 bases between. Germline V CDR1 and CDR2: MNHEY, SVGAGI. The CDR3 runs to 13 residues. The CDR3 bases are TGTGCCAGCAGTTACGGACACTCCTACGAGCAGTACTTC. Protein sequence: CASSYGHSYEQYF.

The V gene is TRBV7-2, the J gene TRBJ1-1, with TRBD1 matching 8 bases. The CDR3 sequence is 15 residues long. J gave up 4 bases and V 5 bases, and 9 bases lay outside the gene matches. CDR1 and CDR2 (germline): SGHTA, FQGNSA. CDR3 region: CASSRAPQGGTEAFF. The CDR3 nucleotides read TGTGCCAGCAGCCGTGCACCACAGGGGGGCACTGAAGCTTTCTTT.